This T cell receptor beta chain emerged from a study of cytomegalovirus exposure and HLA in healthy donors. Method: immunoSEQ multiplex PCR; TCRdb's copy keeps in-frame clones and lacks some. The sample holds about 150,000 clones, almost 85% seen once. Sequencing was done on a sample of PBMCs. This sequence was found in a man aged 25 to 45 in good health and CMV-seropositive.

The CDR3 is CASSPATAGGTQYF. The CDR3 DNA sequence: TGCGCCAGCAGCCCCGCGACAGCGGGGGGGACCCAGTACTTC. The chain has TRBV4-3 and TRBJ2-5; 9 bases align to TRBD2. V dropped 4 bases and J dropped 7; count of bases not matched to a gene: 7. The CDR3 covers 14 residues. The germline gives CDR1 LGHNA, CDR2 YSLEER.